These T cell receptor beta chains were read from a single sample in a study of shared clonotypes between healthy human individuals. The protocol was immunoSEQ multiplex PCR, while the TCRdb copy is restricted to in-frame clones and leaves out a portion. The sample holds approximately 1,500,000 clones, approximately 97% seen once. What was sequenced was naive CD4+ T cells sorted from blood. The receptor source for this set is a man aged 25 to 40 in good health. Both conserved end residues are part of each CDR3. D genes are given only for firm matches. Size tells how often a clone was seen (once, few, many) or the class of an expanded clone, and some rows leave it out.

TRBJ1-5 TRBV7-8 . . CASSPQRGNGNQPQHF TGTGCCAGCAGCCCCCAAAGGGGAAACGGCAATCAGCCCCAGCATTTT
TRBJ2-1 TRBV18 . . CASSPVRASSYNEQFF TGTGCCAGCTCACCAGTGCGAGCTAGCTCCTACAATGAGCAGTTCTTC
TRBJ2-7 TRBV19 TRBD2 . CASSITTSGRPHEQYF TGTGCCAGTAGTATCACGACTAGCGGGAGGCCCCACGAGCAGTACTTC
TRBJ1-3 TRBV9 . . CASSVGTGNTIYF TGTGCCAGCAGCGTAGGGACTGGAAACACCATATATTTT
TRBJ2-7 TRBV28 TRBD2 . CASSLSGSGYEQYF TGTGCCAGCAGCCTTAGCGGGAGCGGCTACGAGCAGTACTTC
TRBJ2-2 TRBV5-1 . . CASSLGGKNTGELFF TGCGCCAGCAGCTTGGGAGGGAAGAACACCGGGGAGCTGTTTTTT
TRBJ1-2 TRBV9 TRBD1 . CASSLGQGMNGYTF TGTGCCAGCAGCCTCGGACAGGGCATGAATGGCTACACCTTC
TRBJ2-1 TRBV10-3 . . CAITGSSYNEQFF TGTGCCATCACGGGCAGCTCCTACAATGAGCAGTTCTTC
TRBJ2-7 TRBV28 TRBD2 . CVTAVREPYEQYF TGTGTCACGGCAGTGCGGGAGCCCTACGAGCAGTACTTC
TRBJ2-7 TRBV6-5 . . CASIKTPSRTNEQYF TGTGCCAGCATCAAAACTCCCTCCCGGACTAACGAGCAGTACTTC
TRBJ2-1 TRBV29-1 . once CSVEPRTSSYNEQFF TGCAGCGTTGAACCAAGGACAAGCTCCTACAATGAGCAGTTCTTC
TRBJ2-1 TRBV18 TRBD2 . CASSPLAGTYNEQFF TGTGCCAGCTCACCCCTAGCGGGGACCTACAATGAGCAGTTCTTC
TRBJ1-2 TRBV2 . once CASSVDPGPGYTF TGTGCCAGCAGTGTGGACCCGGGGCCCGGCTACACCTTC
TRBJ1-2 TRBV2 TRBD1 once CASTRQGAYGYTF TGTGCCAGCACACGACAGGGCGCCTATGGCTACACCTTC
TRBJ1-4 TRBV28 . once CASSQLGGLGEKLFF TGTGCCAGCAGTCAGCTGGGGGGGCTCGGTGAAAAACTGTTTTTT
TRBJ2-3 TRBV18 . . CASSRTATDTQYF TGTGCCAGCTCACGGACAGCGACGGATACGCAGTATTTT
TRBJ2-3 TRBV5-1 . . CASSLREFTDTQYF TGCGCCAGCAGCTTAAGGGAGTTTACAGATACGCAGTATTTT
TRBJ2-1 TRBV18 TRBD2 . CASRLAGGPADEQFF TGTGCCAGCAGACTAGCGGGAGGGCCGGCGGATGAGCAGTTCTTC
TRBJ2-5 TRBV11-2 TRBD2 once CASSSSGQETQYF TGTGCCAGCAGCTCTAGCGGCCAAGAGACCCAGTACTTC
TRBJ2-5 TRBV7-9 TRBD2 . CASSLGGLAGDQETQYF TGTGCCAGCAGCTTAGGCGGGCTAGCGGGAGACCAAGAGACCCAGTACTTC
TRBJ2-3 TRBV7-2 TRBD2 . CASSSFLAASTDTQYF TGTGCCAGCAGCTCCTTCCTAGCGGCTAGCACAGATACGCAGTATTTT
TRBJ2-2 TRBV1 . . CTSSQDRVTGGWTGELFF TGCACCAGCAGCCAAGATCGGGTTACGGGAGGGTGGACCGGGGAGCTGTTTTTT
TRBJ1-4 TRBV19 . . CASTQQDEKLFF TGTGCCAGTACCCAACAGGACGAAAAACTGTTTTTT
TRBJ2-1 TRBV6-1 TRBD2 . CASSEPGGGSSYNEQFF TGTGCCAGCAGTGAGCCGGGGGGAGGTAGCTCCTACAATGAGCAGTTCTTC
TRBJ2-7 TRBV6-5 . . CASRSSYEQYF TGTGCCAGCCGTAGCTCCTACGAGCAGTACTTC
TRBJ2-7 TRBV6-1 TRBD1 . CASNWRAGGRYEQYF TGTGCCAGCAATTGGCGAGCAGGGGGCCGATACGAGCAGTACTTC
TRBJ1-5 TRBV18 . . CASSVSNQPQHF TGTGCCAGCTCTGTTAGCAATCAGCCCCAGCATTTT
TRBJ1-2 TRBV10-3 . few CAITGDEYGYTF TGTGCCATCACAGGGGATGAATATGGCTACACCTTC
TRBJ1-2 TRBV28 . once CASSLPGDSESMGYTF TGTGCCAGCAGTTTACCTGGTGATTCAGAATCTATGGGCTACACCTTC
TRBJ2-1 TRBV29-1 . . CSVRRAGSYNEQFF TGCAGCGTTAGACGAGCGGGCTCCTACAATGAGCAGTTCTTC
TRBJ1-1 TRBV1 . . CTSSGGTGGEVPCLNTEAFF TGCACCAGCAGCGGAGGGACAGGGGGCGAGGTCCCTTGCTTGAACACTGAAGCTTTCTTT
TRBJ2-2 TRBV5-6 TRBD1 . CASSWTGSGAHTGELFF TGTGCCAGCAGCTGGACAGGGTCCGGCGCACACACCGGGGAGCTGTTTTTT
TRBJ2-5 TRBV5-1 . once CASSLGQSEETQYF TGCGCCAGCAGCTTGGGACAGTCGGAAGAGACCCAGTACTTC
TRBJ1-5 TRBV7-6 . once CASSSDPSGNQPQHF TGTGCCAGCAGCTCGGACCCTTCTGGCAATCAGCCCCAGCATTTT
TRBJ2-3 TRBV6-1 . . CASIPGQMTDTQYF TGTGCCAGCATTCCTGGACAGATGACGGATACGCAGTATTTT
TRBJ1-2 TRBV7-2 . . CASSFSLGYTF TGTGCCAGCAGCTTCTCTCTTGGCTACACCTTC
TRBJ1-4 TRBV29-1 . . CSVEQLADEKLFF TGCAGCGTTGAACAGTTAGCAGATGAAAAACTGTTTTTT
TRBJ2-7 TRBV7-2 TRBD2 . CASSFWREGRFGYEQYF TGTGCCAGCAGCTTTTGGCGGGAGGGCCGGTTCGGGTACGAGCAGTACTTC
TRBJ1-1 TRBV19 TRBD1 . CASSVGTANTEAFF TGTGCCAGTAGTGTAGGGACAGCGAACACTGAAGCTTTCTTT
TRBJ2-6 TRBV23-1 . . CASSLRQVTCSGANVLTF TGCGCCAGCAGTCTTAGGCAGGTCACCTGCTCTGGGGCCAACGTCCTGACTTTC
TRBJ2-1 TRBV27 . . CASIPPGRWEQFF TGTGCCAGCATCCCTCCGGGGAGGTGGGAGCAGTTCTTC
TRBJ2-1 TRBV20-1 TRBD2 . CSARGTSGRFF TGCAGTGCTAGGGGGACTAGCGGGAGGTTCTTC
TRBJ2-7 TRBV5-1 . . CASSLALGGTFSYEQYF TGCGCCAGCAGCTTGGCCCTGGGCGGGACCTTCTCCTACGAGCAGTACTTC
TRBJ2-2 TRBV7-2 TRBD1 . CASSSRDRVAGELFF TGTGCCAGCAGCTCCCGGGACAGGGTGGCCGGGGAGCTGTTTTTT
TRBJ2-2 TRBV6-1 . . CASSVRDTGELFF TGTGCCAGCAGTGTGCGGGATACCGGGGAGCTGTTTTTT
TRBJ1-4 TRBV27 . . CASSLSRGVYEKLFF TGTGCCAGCAGTTTATCAAGAGGGGTATATGAAAAACTGTTTTTT
TRBJ2-7 TRBV9 . once CASSVGRDSSIFEQYF TGTGCCAGCAGCGTAGGCCGGGACTCCAGTATTTTTGAGCAGTACTTC
TRBJ2-1 TRBV11-2 . . CASRSSFIVYEQFF TGTGCCAGCAGGTCCAGTTTTATAGTCTATGAGCAGTTCTTC
TRBJ2-1 TRBV7-2 TRBD2 . CASSLAGLAYNEQFF TGTGCCAGCAGCTTAGCAGGACTAGCCTACAATGAGCAGTTCTTC
TRBJ1-5 TRBV18 . . CASSPKGGRQPQHF TGTGCCAGCTCACCAAAGGGGGGCCGACAGCCCCAGCATTTT
TRBJ2-5 TRBV25-1 . . CASSEWQGKETQYF TGTGCCAGCAGTGAATGGCAGGGTAAAGAGACCCAGTACTTC
TRBJ1-2 TRBV6-5 . . CASSARADYGYTF TGTGCCAGCAGTGCTCGTGCGGACTATGGCTACACCTTC
TRBJ1-3 TRBV18 . . CASHYINGNTIYF TGTGCCAGCCATTATATTAACGGAAACACCATATATTTT
TRBJ1-5 TRBV18 TRBD1 . CASSPDRVVQPQHF TGTGCCAGCTCACCCGACAGGGTAGTTCAGCCCCAGCATTTT
TRBJ2-7 TRBV4-1 TRBD2 . CASSQEMAAGGPREQYF TGCGCCAGCAGCCAAGAAATGGCAGCGGGAGGCCCCCGGGAGCAGTACTTC
TRBJ1-2 TRBV19 . . CASTQAGSYGYTF TGTGCCAGTACACAGGCAGGGTCATATGGCTACACCTTC
TRBJ2-7 TRBV14 . . CASSQDPGTYEQYF TGTGCCAGCAGCCAAGATCCGGGTACCTACGAGCAGTACTTC